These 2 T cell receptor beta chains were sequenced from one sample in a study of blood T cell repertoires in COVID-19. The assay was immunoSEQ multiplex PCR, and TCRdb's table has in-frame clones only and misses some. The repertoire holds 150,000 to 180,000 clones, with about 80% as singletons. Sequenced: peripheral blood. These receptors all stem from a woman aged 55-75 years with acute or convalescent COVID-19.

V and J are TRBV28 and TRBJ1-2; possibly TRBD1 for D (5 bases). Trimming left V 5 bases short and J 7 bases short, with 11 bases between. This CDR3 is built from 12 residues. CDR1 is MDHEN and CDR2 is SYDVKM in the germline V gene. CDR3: CASSPRALGYTF. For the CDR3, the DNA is TGTGCCAGCAGTCCCAGGGCCCTTGGCTACACCTTC.

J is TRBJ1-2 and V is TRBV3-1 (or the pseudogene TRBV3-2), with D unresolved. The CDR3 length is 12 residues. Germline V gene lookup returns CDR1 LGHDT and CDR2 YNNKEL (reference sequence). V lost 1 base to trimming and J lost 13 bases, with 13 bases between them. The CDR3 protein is CASSQGPSRCTF. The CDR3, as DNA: TGTGCCAGCAGCCAAGGTCCTAGCCGTTGCACCTTC.